The T cell receptor (beta chain) described here comes from a study of blood T cell repertoires in COVID-19. Clones were sequenced by immunoSEQ multiplex PCR, and TCRdb holds only the in-frame ones, with some missing. The sample lists under 300,000 clones, approximately 83% occurring once. Individuals aged about 18 to 90 years were recruited from approximately 24 US areas. CDR3 length: 14 amino acids. V lost 0 bases and J lost 1, with 8 bases in between. CDR1 is SGDLS and CDR2 is YYNGEE in the germline V gene. This receptor was obtained from a woman aged 40 to 50 with acute COVID-19. The chain recombines TRBV9 with TRBJ2-7; D possibly corresponds to TRBD2 (6 bases). Sequences were obtained from PBMCs or T cells enriched from blood (not recorded which). The CDR3 DNA reads TGTGCCAGCAGCGTAGGGGGGGATTCCTACGAGCAGTACTTC. Its translation is CASSVGGDSYEQYF.